This T cell receptor (beta chain) originates from a study of cytomegalovirus exposure and HLA in healthy donors. J was trimmed by 4 bases and V by 6 bases; bases with no gene match: 5. This CDR3 is 14 amino acids long. The germline V gene has CDR1 SNHLY and CDR2 FYNNEI. This clone was observed a single time. There were likely unrecorded immune exposures, though donors were nominally healthy when sampled. Primers for the PCR totalled 60 Vbeta and 13 Jbeta. Generated by immunoSEQ multiplex PCR, the TCRdb table keeps only in-frame clones and is missing some. The sample gives about 130,000 clones, 81% of which show up once; under 4.5% is in the top ten.

This sequence was found in a man younger than 35 in good health and CMV-seropositive. The sample was PBMCs. This chain uses TRBV2 with TRBJ2-7; 11 nucleotides line up with TRBD2. In nucleotides, the CDR3 is TGTGCCAGCAGAGGACTAGCGGGCCGATACGAGCAGTACTTC. Its protein is CASRGLAGRYEQYF.